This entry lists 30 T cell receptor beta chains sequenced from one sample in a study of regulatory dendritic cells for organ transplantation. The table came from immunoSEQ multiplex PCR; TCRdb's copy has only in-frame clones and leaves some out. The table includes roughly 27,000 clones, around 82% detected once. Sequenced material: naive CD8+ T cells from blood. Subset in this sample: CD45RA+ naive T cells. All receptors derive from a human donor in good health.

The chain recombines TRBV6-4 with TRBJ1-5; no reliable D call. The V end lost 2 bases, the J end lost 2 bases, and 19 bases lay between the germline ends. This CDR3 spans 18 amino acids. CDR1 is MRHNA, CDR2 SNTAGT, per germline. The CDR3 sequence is CASSDPPVESIGNQPQHF. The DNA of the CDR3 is TGTGCCAGCAGTGACCCCCCGGTGGAGTCTATTGGCAATCAGCCCCAGCATTTT.

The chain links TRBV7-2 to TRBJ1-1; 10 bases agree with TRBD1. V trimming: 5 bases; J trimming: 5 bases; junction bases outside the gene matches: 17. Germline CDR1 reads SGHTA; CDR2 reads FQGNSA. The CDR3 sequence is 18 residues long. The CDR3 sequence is CASSPRDRGRLGETEAFF. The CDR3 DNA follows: TGTGCCAGCAGCCCCCGGGACAGGGGTCGGTTAGGAGAAACTGAAGCTTTCTTT.

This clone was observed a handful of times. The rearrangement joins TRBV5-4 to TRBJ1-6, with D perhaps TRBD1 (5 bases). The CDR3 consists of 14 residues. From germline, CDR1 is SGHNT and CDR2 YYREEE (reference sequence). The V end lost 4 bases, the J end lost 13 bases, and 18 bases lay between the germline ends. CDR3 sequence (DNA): TGTGCCAGCAGCGACGACATTTCCAACAGGCCCCTCCACTTT. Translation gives CASSDDISNRPLHF.

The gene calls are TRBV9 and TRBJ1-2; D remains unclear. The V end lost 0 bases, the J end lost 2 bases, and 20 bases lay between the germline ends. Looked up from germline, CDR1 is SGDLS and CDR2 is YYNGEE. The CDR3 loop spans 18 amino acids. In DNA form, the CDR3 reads TGTGCCAGCAGCGTAGACGTTTTGAACAGTATGAGAAACTATGGCTACACCTTC. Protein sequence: CASSVDVLNSMRNYGYTF.

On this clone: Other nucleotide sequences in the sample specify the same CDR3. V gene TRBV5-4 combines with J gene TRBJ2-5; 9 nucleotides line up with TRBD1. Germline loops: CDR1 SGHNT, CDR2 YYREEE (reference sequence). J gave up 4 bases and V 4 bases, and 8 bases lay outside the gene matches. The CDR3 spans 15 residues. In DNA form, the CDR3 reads TGTGCCAGCAGCGACGACAGGGGGTATTTAGAGACCCAGTACTTC. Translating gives CASSDDRGYLETQYF.

Written as DNA, the CDR3 is TGTGCCAGCAGCTTGACCGGGACTAGGGGCAATGAGCAGTTCTTC. Residues: CASSLTGTRGNEQFF. This chain uses TRBV13 with TRBJ2-1, with 8 bases matching TRBD2. The V segment lost 3 bases and the J segment 6 bases; nucleotides outside the gene matches: 7. The CDR3 is 15 amino acids. CDR1 and CDR2 (germline): PRHDT, FYEKMQ (reference sequence).

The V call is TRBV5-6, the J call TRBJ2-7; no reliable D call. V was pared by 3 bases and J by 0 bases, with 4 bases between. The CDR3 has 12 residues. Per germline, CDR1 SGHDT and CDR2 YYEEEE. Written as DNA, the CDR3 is TGTGCCAGCAGCTCCGGCTCCTACGAGCAGTACTTC. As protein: CASSSGSYEQYF.

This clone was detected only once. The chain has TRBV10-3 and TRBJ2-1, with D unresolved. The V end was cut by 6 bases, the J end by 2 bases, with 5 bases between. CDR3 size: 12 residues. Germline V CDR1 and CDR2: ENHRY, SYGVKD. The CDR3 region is CAIRTAYNEQFF. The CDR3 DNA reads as TGTGCCATCAGGACTGCCTACAATGAGCAGTTCTTC.

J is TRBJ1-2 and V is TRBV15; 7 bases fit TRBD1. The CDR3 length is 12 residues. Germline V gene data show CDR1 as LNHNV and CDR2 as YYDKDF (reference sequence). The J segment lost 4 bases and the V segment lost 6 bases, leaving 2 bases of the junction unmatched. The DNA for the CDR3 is TGTGCCACCAGACAGGGGCCCTATGGCTACACCTTC. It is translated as CATRQGPYGYTF.

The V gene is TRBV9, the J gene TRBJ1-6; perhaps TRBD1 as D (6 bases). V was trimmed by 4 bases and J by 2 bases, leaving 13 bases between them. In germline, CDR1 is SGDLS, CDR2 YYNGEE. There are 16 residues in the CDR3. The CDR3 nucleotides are TGTGCCAGCAGCTCAGGGGACACCGCCTATAATTCACCCCTCCACTTT. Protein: CASSSGDTAYNSPLHF.

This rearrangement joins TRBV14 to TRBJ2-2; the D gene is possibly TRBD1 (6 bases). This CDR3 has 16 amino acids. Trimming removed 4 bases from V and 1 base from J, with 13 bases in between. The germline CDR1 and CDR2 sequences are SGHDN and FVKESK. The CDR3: CASSPWQGLNTGELFF. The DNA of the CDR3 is TGTGCCAGCAGCCCTTGGCAGGGGCTGAACACCGGGGAGCTGTTTTTT. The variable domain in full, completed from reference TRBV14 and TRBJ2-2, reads EAGVTQFPSHSVIEKGQTVTLRCDPISGHDNLYWYRRVMGKEIKFLLHFVKESKQDESGMPNNRFLAERTGGTYSTLKVQPAELEDSGVYFCASSPWQGLNTGELFFGEGSRLTVL.

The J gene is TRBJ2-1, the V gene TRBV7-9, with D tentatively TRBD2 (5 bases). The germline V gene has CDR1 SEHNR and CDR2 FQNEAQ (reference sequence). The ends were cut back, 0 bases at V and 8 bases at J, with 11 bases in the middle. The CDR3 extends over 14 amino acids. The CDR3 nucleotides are TGTGCCAGCAGCTTAGCGCGCGGGCGGGATGAGCAGTTCTTC. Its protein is CASSLARGRDEQFF. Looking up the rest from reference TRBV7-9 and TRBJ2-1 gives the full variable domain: DTGVSQNPRHKITKRGQNVTFRCDPISEHNRLYWYRQTLGQGPEFLTYFQNEAQLEKSRLLSDRFSAERPKGSFSTLEIQRTEQGDSAMYLCASSLARGRDEQFFGPGTRLTVL.

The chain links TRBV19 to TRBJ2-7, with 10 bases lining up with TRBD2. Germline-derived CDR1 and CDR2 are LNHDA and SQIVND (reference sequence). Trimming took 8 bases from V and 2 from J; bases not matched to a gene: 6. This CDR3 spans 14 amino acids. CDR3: CASALAGATYEQYF. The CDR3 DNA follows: TGTGCCAGTGCCCTAGCGGGGGCCACCTACGAGCAGTACTTC.

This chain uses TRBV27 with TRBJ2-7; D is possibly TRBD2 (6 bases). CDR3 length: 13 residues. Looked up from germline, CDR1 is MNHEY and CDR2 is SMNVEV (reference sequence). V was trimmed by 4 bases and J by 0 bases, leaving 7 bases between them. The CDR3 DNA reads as TGTGCCAGCAGTTCCGGGAGCTCCTACGAGCAGTACTTC. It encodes CASSSGSSYEQYF.

The CDR3 reads CASSHSLGGDEQYF. The CDR3 DNA is TGTGCCAGCAGTCATAGCCTCGGCGGGGACGAGCAGTACTTC. The V and J genes are TRBV7-2 and TRBJ2-7, with TRBD2 as a possible D gene (6 bases). With 6 bases removed from V and 5 bases from J, the gap between germline ends came to 17 bases. CDR3 length: 14 amino acids. CDR1 is SGHTA, CDR2 FQGNSA, per germline.

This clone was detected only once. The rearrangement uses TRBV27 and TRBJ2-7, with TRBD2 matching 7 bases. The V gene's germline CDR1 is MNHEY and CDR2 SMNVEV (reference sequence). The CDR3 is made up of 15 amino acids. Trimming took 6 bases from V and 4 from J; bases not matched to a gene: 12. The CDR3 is CASSSPGTNLYEQYF. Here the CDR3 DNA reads TGTGCCAGCAGCAGTCCCGGGACTAACTTATACGAGCAGTACTTC.

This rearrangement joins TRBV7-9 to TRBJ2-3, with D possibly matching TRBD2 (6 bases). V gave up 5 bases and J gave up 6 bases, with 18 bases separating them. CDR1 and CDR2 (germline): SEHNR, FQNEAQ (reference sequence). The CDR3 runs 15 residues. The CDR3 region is CASSTRGDRIDTQYF. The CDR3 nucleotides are TGTGCCAGCAGCACGCGGGGTGACAGAATCGATACGCAGTATTTT.

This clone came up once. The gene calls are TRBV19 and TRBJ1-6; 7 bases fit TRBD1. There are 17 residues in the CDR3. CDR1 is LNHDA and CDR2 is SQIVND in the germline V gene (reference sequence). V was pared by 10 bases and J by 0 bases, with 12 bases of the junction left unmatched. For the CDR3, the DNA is TGTGCCACCGCCCCGGGACAGAAAAGCTCCTATAATTCACCCCTCCACTTT. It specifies CATAPGQKSSYNSPLHF.

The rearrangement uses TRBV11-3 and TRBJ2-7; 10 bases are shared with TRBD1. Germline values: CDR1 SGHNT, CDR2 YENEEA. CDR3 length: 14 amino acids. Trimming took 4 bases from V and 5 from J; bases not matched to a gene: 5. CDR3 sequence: CASSSPDRGNEQYF. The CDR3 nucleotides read TGTGCCAGCAGCTCGCCGGACAGGGGGAACGAGCAGTACTTC.

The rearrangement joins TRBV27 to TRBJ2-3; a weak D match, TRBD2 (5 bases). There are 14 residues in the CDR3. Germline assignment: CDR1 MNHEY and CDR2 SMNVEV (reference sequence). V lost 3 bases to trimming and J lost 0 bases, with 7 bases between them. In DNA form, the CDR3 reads TGTGCCAGCAGTTTCCGGGGAAGCACAGATACGCAGTATTTT. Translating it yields CASSFRGSTDTQYF.

CDR3 coding DNA: TGTGCCAGCAGTTACGGGAGACAGGGGAACACTGAAGCTTTCTTT. As protein: CASSYGRQGNTEAFF. The chain links TRBV6-5 to TRBJ1-1; 7 positions match TRBD1. The CDR3 runs to 15 residues. Germline loops: CDR1 MNHEY, CDR2 SVGAGI. The trim removed 2 bases at V and 1 base at J, leaving 4 bases unmatched.

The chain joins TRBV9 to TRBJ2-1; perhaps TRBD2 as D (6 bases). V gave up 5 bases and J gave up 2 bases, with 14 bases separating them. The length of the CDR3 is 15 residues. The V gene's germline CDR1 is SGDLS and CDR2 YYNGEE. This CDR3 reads CASRSGGSPYNEQFF. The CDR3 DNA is TGTGCCAGCAGATCCGGGGGTTCCCCCTACAATGAGCAGTTCTTC.

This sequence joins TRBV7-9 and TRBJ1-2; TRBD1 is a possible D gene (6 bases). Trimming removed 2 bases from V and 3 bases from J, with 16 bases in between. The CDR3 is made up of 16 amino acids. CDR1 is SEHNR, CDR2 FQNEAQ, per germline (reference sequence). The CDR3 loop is CASSLSRDKGDYGYTF. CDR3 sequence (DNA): TGTGCCAGCAGCTTATCCCGGGACAAAGGGGACTATGGCTACACCTTC.

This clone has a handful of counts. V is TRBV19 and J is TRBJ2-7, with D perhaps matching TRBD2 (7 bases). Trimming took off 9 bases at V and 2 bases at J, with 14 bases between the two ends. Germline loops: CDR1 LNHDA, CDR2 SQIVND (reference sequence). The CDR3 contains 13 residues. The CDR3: CASSPGGAYEQYF. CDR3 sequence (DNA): TGTGCCAGCTCCCCGGGGGGCGCCTACGAGCAGTACTTC.

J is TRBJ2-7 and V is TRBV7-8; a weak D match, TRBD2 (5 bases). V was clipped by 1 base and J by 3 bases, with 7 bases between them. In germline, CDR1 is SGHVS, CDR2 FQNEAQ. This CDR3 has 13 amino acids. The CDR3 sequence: CASSLGRGYEQYF. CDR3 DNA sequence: TGTGCCAGCAGCTTAGGTCGGGGCTACGAGCAGTACTTC.

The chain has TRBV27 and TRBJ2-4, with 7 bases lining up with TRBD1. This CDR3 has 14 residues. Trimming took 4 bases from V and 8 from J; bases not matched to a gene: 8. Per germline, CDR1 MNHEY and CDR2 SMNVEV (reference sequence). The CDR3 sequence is CASSSSTGLDIQYF. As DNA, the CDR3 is TGTGCCAGCAGTTCCTCGACAGGGTTGGACATTCAGTACTTC.

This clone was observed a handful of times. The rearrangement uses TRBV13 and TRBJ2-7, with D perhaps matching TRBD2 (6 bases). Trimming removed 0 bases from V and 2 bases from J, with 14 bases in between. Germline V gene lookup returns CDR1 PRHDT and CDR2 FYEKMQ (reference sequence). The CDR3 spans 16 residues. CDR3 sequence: CASSLGTGTPTYEQYF. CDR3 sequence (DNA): TGTGCCAGCAGCTTAGGGACCGGGACTCCAACCTACGAGCAGTACTTC.

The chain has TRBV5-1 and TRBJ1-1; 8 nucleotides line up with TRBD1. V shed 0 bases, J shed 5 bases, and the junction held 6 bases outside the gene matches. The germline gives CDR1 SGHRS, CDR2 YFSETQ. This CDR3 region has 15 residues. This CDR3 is CASSLEGQGQTEAFF. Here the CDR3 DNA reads TGCGCCAGCAGCTTGGAAGGACAGGGTCAGACTGAAGCTTTCTTT.

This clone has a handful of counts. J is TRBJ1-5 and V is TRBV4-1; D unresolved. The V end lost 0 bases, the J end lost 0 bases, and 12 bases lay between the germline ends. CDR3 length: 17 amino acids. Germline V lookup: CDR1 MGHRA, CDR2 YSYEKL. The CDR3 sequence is CASSQEGQDYSNQPQHF. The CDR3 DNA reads TGCGCCAGCAGCCAAGAGGGTCAGGACTATAGCAATCAGCCCCAGCATTTT.

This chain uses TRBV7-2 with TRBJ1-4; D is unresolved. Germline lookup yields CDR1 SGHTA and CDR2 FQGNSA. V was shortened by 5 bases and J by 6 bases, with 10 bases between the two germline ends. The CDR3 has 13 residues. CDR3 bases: TGTGCCAGCAGCCCCGACGACTATGAAAAACTGTTTTTT. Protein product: CASSPDDYEKLFF.